A single sample gave rise to the 9 T cell receptor beta chains below, sequenced in a study of T cell responses to AZD1222 COVID-19 vaccine. Measured with immunoSEQ multiplex PCR; TCRdb has only the in-frame clones, and not every one. The sample shows more than 250,000 clones, 85% to 95% of them seen only once. The specimen comprised peripheral blood, sampled on day 0 of AZD1222 vaccination. These TCRs come from an adult in good health.

The chain links TRBV6-5 to TRBJ2-1; no clear D. V lost 6 bases to trimming and J lost 10 bases, with 19 bases between them. This CDR3 region has 14 residues. Germline V CDR1 and CDR2: MNHEY, SVGAGI. The CDR3 reads CASSHGLALREQFF. CDR3 DNA sequence: TGTGCCAGCAGCCACGGCCTGGCTCTACGGGAGCAGTTCTTC.

V is TRBV9 and J is TRBJ2-2, with a tentative D call TRBD1 (6 bases). This CDR3 contains 13 residues. The V end lost 3 bases, the J end lost 5 bases, and 8 bases lay between the germline ends. In germline, CDR1 is SGDLS, CDR2 YYNGEE. The CDR3 is CASSERGTGELFF. DNA for the CDR3: TGTGCCAGCAGCGAAAGGGGGACCGGGGAGCTGTTTTTT.

The CDR3 spells CASSGQEGVYEQYF. The CDR3 DNA is TGTGCCAGCTCTGGGCAGGAGGGGGTCTACGAGCAGTACTTC. The chain carries TRBV6-5 and TRBJ2-7, with D possibly being TRBD1 or TRBD2 (6 bases each). Trimming took off 8 bases at V and 3 bases at J, with 17 bases between the two ends. The CDR3 totals 14 residues. Germline CDR1 reads MNHEY; CDR2 reads SVGAGI.

CDR3 amino acids: CASSDSRAGNTEAFF. The CDR3 coding sequence is TGTGCCAGCAGTGACTCGAGGGCGGGTAACACTGAAGCTTTCTTT. The rearrangement uses TRBV28 and TRBJ1-1; D is unclear. The CDR3 is 15 residues long. Trimming removed 5 bases at V and 2 bases at J, with 15 bases between. Germline CDR1 and CDR2: MDHEN and SYDVKM.

The rearrangement links TRBV11-3 to TRBJ2-1; D is unclear. Looked up from germline, CDR1 is SGHNT and CDR2 is YENEEA. The CDR3 length is 16 residues. The V end lost 1 base, the J end lost 0 bases, and 10 bases lay between the germline ends. The CDR3 spells CASSLGPTRSYNEQFF. CDR3 in DNA: TGTGCCAGCAGCTTAGGCCCGACCCGCTCCTACAATGAGCAGTTCTTC.

The chain has TRBV5-4 and TRBJ1-4; 7 nucleotides agree with TRBD1. CDR3 length equals 14 residues. The V segment lost 4 bases and the J segment 3 bases; nucleotides outside the gene matches: 3. Looked up from germline, CDR1 is SGHNT and CDR2 is YYREEE (reference sequence). The DNA of the CDR3 is TGTGCCAGCAGCCCAGGACAGGCTAATGAAAAACTGTTTTTT. Protein: CASSPGQANEKLFF.

Only one count was recorded for this clone. The rearrangement uses TRBV24-1 and TRBJ2-1, with D possibly being TRBD2 (6 bases). V lost 5 bases, J lost 0 bases, and 10 bases lay in between. The CDR3 contains 15 residues. Germline-derived CDR1 and CDR2 are KGHDR and SFDVKD. The CDR3 nucleotides are TGTGCCACCAGTGGCGGGAAGTCCTCCTACAATGAGCAGTTCTTC. This gives the protein CATSGGKSSYNEQFF.

This clone has a single count. Additional DNA sequences in this sample encode the identical CDR3. DNA of the CDR3: TGTGCCAGTAGTATCAGGGATAGCAATCAGCCCCAGCATTTT. This sequence encodes CASSIRDSNQPQHF. V gene TRBV19 combines with J gene TRBJ1-5; D may be TRBD1 (5 bases). The CDR3 sequence is 14 residues long. Germline V gene lookup returns CDR1 LNHDA and CDR2 SQIVND (reference sequence). V was pared by 3 bases and J by 0 bases, with 6 bases between.

The rearrangement uses TRBV18 and TRBJ1-5; weak D call: TRBD1 (6 bases). Trimming took 5 bases from V and 1 from J, leaving 27 bases between them. Germline lookup yields CDR1 KGHSH and CDR2 LQKENI. This CDR3 contains 20 residues. This CDR3 reads CASSLKAPSRGKYSNQPQHF. The CDR3 region has the DNA TGTGCCAGCTCATTAAAGGCCCCGAGCAGGGGAAAGTACAGCAATCAGCCCCAGCATTTT.